Each of the 16 T cell receptor beta chains below was sequenced from the same sample in a study of siplizumab effects on memory and regulatory T cells. The data were produced by immunoSEQ multiplex PCR, yet TCRdb's version contains in-frame clones alone and is incomplete. This table holds roughly 100,000 clones, more than 85% found once. The sequencing input was CD8+ T cells sorted from blood. The origin of the receptors is a human donor in good health.

V is TRBV11-3 and J is TRBJ1-1, with D possibly matching TRBD1 (5 bases). The ends were cut back, 1 base at V and 3 bases at J, with 21 bases in the middle. CDR1 is SGHNT, CDR2 YENEEA, per germline. This CDR3 contains 18 residues. The CDR3 bases are TGTGCCAGCAGCTTAGTTGGCCAGGGTTCGTCGGTCGACACTGAAGCTTTCTTT. Translation gives CASSLVGQGSSVDTEAFF.

The rearrangement joins TRBV7-8 to TRBJ2-7, with 7 bases aligning to TRBD2. In germline, CDR1 is SGHVS, CDR2 FQNEAQ. The CDR3 consists of 16 residues. Trimming removed 5 bases from V and 1 base from J; junction bases left unmatched: 11. The CDR3 DNA is TGTGCCAGCAGCCCGAGAGGCCTAGCGGCATCCTACGAGCAGTACTTC. Its translation: CASSPRGLAASYEQYF.

This clone was detected once. The chain combines TRBV6-5 with TRBJ2-1; no clear D gene. The length of the CDR3 is 14 residues. Germline loops: CDR1 MNHEY, CDR2 SVGAGI. V was clipped by 11 bases and J by 0 bases, with 14 bases between them. CDR3 DNA sequence: TGTGCCGTTCGGCGGCGGAGCTCCTACAATGAGCAGTTCTTC. Translation: CAVRRRSSYNEQFF.

The chain employs TRBV6-5 and TRBJ1-2, with D possibly matching TRBD1 (5 bases). Deletions cut 0 bases from V and 8 bases from J, with 7 bases between. Germline CDR1 is MNHEY and CDR2 is SVGAGI. This CDR3 is 12 amino acids long. The CDR3 DNA reads TGTGCCAGCAGTTACTCGGGGGAGGGCTACACCTTC. It is translated as CASSYSGEGYTF.

V and J are TRBV19 and TRBJ1-1, with 7 bases that match TRBD1. The J segment lost 5 bases and the V segment lost 6 bases, leaving 9 bases of the junction unmatched. The CDR3 consists of 14 residues. CDR1 and CDR2 from the germline V gene are LNHDA and SQIVND (reference sequence). The CDR3 sequence: CASSEDRVGTEAFF. CDR3 nucleotide sequence: TGTGCCAGTAGCGAAGACAGGGTGGGAACTGAAGCTTTCTTT.

The chain carries TRBV20-1 and TRBJ2-7, with D possibly TRBD1 on 5 matching bases. V was clipped by 6 bases and J by 2 bases, with 8 bases between them. The CDR3 sequence is 11 residues long. Germline V gene data show CDR1 as DFQATT and CDR2 as SNEGSKA (reference sequence). The CDR3 nucleotides are TGCAGTGCGGGGCCAGCCTACGAGCAGTACTTC. Its protein product is CSAGPAYEQYF.

The chain uses TRBV7-9 and TRBJ1-6; 9 nucleotides match TRBD1. V shed 6 bases, J shed 9 bases, and the junction held 6 bases outside the gene matches. The CDR3 has 14 residues. Germline loops: CDR1 SEHNR, CDR2 FQNEAQ (reference sequence). The CDR3 loop reads CASSQQGARSPLHF. The CDR3 bases are TGTGCCAGCAGTCAACAGGGGGCGCGTTCACCCCTCCACTTT.

This sequence joins TRBV6-9 and TRBJ1-4; D may be TRBD1 (5 bases). Trimming removed 7 bases from V and 8 bases from J, with 14 bases in between. The CDR3 consists of 13 residues. In germline, CDR1 is MNHGY, CDR2 SVAAGI. Here the CDR3 DNA reads TGTGCCAGCACCCGGGGGGTATGCGAAAAACTGTTTTTT. Translated, it gives CASTRGVCEKLFF.

The chain recombines TRBV19 with TRBJ2-2, with 10 bases identical to TRBD1. The junction had 7 bases not matched to a gene; V was cut back by 5 bases and J by 4 bases. The V gene's germline CDR1 is LNHDA and CDR2 SQIVND (reference sequence). The CDR3 sequence is 16 residues long. The CDR3 reads CASSSGTGAITGELFF. The CDR3 coding sequence is TGTGCCAGTAGTTCTGGGACAGGGGCTATCACCGGGGAGCTGTTTTTT. The full variable domain, its missing parts supplied by reference TRBV19 and TRBJ2-2, is DGGITQSPKYLFRKEGQNVTLSCEQNLNHDAMYWYRQDPGQGLRLIYYSQIVNDFQKGDIAEGYSVSREKKESFPLTVTSAQKNPTAFYLCASSSGTGAITGELFFGEGSRLTVL.

Here the CDR3 reads CASSLDTLSGNTIYF. CDR3 sequence (DNA): TGCGCCAGCAGCCTCGACACCTTATCTGGAAACACCATATATTTT. The chain joins TRBV4-1 to TRBJ1-3, with D unresolved. Germline-derived CDR1 and CDR2 are MGHRA and YSYEKL. Trimming took off 4 bases at V and 1 base at J, with 11 bases between the two ends. The CDR3 length is 15 residues.

The chain recombines TRBV15 with TRBJ2-2; unclear D gene. This CDR3 region has 13 residues. Deletions cut 0 bases from V and 6 bases from J, with 5 bases between. Germline V gene sequence: CDR1 LNHNV, CDR2 YYDKDF (reference sequence). In DNA form, the CDR3 reads TGTGCCACCAGCAGAGATCTACCCGGGGAGCTGTTTTTT. This translates into CATSRDLPGELFF.

The V gene is TRBV6-5, the J gene TRBJ2-1; TRBD2 aligns across 7 bases. The CDR3 contains 14 residues. Per germline, CDR1 MNHEY and CDR2 SVGAGI. J was trimmed by 1 base and V by 5 bases; bases with no gene match: 2. CDR3 coding DNA: TGTGCCAGCAGTCTAGCGGATTCCTACAATGAGCAGTTCTTC. It translates to CASSLADSYNEQFF.

The rearrangement links TRBV13 to TRBJ2-5; TRBD2 might be the D (6 bases). V lost 5 bases and J 7 bases, leaving 20 bases between the germline ends. Germline assignment: CDR1 PRHDT and CDR2 FYEKMQ (reference sequence). This CDR3 contains 15 residues. Here the CDR3 reads CASSPRLDYGGTQYF. CDR3 sequence (DNA): TGTGCCAGCAGCCCGCGACTAGACTACGGAGGGACCCAGTACTTC.

The V and J genes are TRBV7-9 and TRBJ1-2; 9 bases map to TRBD1. V lost 5 bases, J lost 8 bases, and 6 bases stayed unmatched. CDR1 is SEHNR, CDR2 FQNEAQ, per germline (reference sequence). The CDR3 totals 13 residues. The CDR3 sequence: CASSETGGWGYTF. Here the CDR3 DNA reads TGTGCCAGCAGCGAAACAGGGGGCTGGGGCTACACCTTC.

This clone appeared once. The rearrangement uses TRBV7-9 and TRBJ1-5, with D unclear. CDR1 is SEHNR and CDR2 is FQNEAQ in the germline V gene (reference sequence). The CDR3 is 12 residues long. V lost 1 base and J 7 bases, leaving 5 bases between the germline ends. CDR3 residues: CASSLGRQPQHF. CDR3 coding DNA: TGTGCCAGCAGCTTAGGGAGACAGCCCCAGCATTTT.

The chain uses TRBV5-1 and TRBJ2-3; 7 positions agree with TRBD2. With V trimmed by 2 bases and J by 4 bases, 10 bases remained unmatched. This CDR3 is 16 amino acids long. CDR1 is SGHRS and CDR2 is YFSETQ in the germline V gene. The CDR3 nucleotides read TGCGCCAGCAGCTTCCGGGACTACCGTTTGGCAGATACGCAGTATTTT. Its translation: CASSFRDYRLADTQYF.